This T cell receptor beta chain was recovered during a study of blood T cell repertoires in COVID-19. Study as a whole: The study drew acute and convalescent COVID-19 samples from the United States, Italy and Spain. T cells, B-cell-depleted T cells, or PBMCs supplied cDNA or gDNA.

V shed 3 bases, J shed 7 bases, and the junction held 6 bases outside the gene matches. CDR3 length: 15 amino acids. Germline values: CDR1 KGHSH, CDR2 LQKENI. In the study's own analysis: The authors estimated nucleated cell counts from reference gene primer amplification. Measured with immunoSEQ multiplex PCR; TCRdb has only the in-frame clones, and not every one. V, J and clone size are those of that table, while D and trimming were read from the DNA. The sample lists about 180,000 clones, around 89% occurring once. The receptor's source is a man aged 18-30 years who had recovered from COVID-19. The specimen was peripheral blood. The V gene is TRBV18, the J gene TRBJ2-3, with 11 bases fitting TRBD1. Here the CDR3 reads CASSPRTGGINTQYF. In DNA form, the CDR3 reads TGTGCCAGCTCACCTCGGACAGGGGGCATTAATACGCAGTATTTT.